This entry is about one T cell receptor (beta chain). Germline assignment: CDR1 MNHNY and CDR2 SVGAGI (reference sequence). V gave up 5 bases and J gave up 0 bases, with 14 bases separating them. CDR3 length: 16 residues. In the original processing: Amplified reference gene primers provided the basis for estimating nucleated cell counts. Clones were read by immunoSEQ multiplex PCR, and TCRdb kept only the in-frame ones, dropping some. V and J calls and clone size are those listed in that table; D and trimming were worked out from the DNA. Of fewer than 250,000 clones listed, around 86% are singletons. The data stem from a study of blood T cell repertoires in COVID-19. The wider study: Whether acute or convalescent, the COVID-19 samples came from the United States, Italy and Spain.

The chain combines TRBV6-6 with TRBJ1-5; D is unresolved. The TCR originated in a man between 60 and 70 years old who had recovered from COVID-19. The sample consisted of peripheral blood. The CDR3 sequence is CASSTRGLDSNQPQHF. In nucleotides, the CDR3 is TGTGCCAGCAGTACCCGGGGTCTTGATAGCAATCAGCCCCAGCATTTT.